This T cell receptor beta chain was obtained from a study of blood T cell repertoires in COVID-19. For the study at large: Material from acute and convalescent COVID-19 was sourced from the United States, Italy and Spain. T cells, B-cell-depleted T cells, or PBMCs provided the cDNA or gDNA that served as material.

In the original workflow: Counts of nucleated cells, estimated from reference gene primer amplification, were obtained. Produced via immunoSEQ multiplex PCR; TCRdb's table is partial and in-frame only. V and J calls and clone size are given by that table; D and trimming were obtained from the DNA. The profile shows 75,000 to 95,000 clones, approximately 88% of them singletons. This CDR3 is built from 16 residues. Germline assignment: CDR1 WSHSY and CDR2 SAAADI. V lost 0 bases to trimming and J lost 2 bases; unmatched junction nucleotides: 6. This clone was observed once. This TCR was recovered from a man between 60 and 75 years old with acute or convalescent COVID-19. Material: peripheral blood. This rearrangement joins TRBV10-2 to TRBJ1-2; 7 nucleotides match TRBD1. CDR3 DNA sequence: TGCGCCAGCAGTGAGTCATGGGGACAGAGCAACTATGGCTACACCTTC. This sequence encodes CASSESWGQSNYGYTF.